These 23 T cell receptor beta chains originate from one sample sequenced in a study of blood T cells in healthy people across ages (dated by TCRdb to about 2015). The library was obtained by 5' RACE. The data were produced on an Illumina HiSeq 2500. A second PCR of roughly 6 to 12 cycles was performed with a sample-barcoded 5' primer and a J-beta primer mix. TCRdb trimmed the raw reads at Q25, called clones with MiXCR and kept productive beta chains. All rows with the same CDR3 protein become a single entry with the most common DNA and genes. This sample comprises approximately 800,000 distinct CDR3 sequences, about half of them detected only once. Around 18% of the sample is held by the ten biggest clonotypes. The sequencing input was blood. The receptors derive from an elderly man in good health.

The CDR3, as DNA: TGTGCCAGCAGTTGGGCCGGGACAGGGAAGAGGAAACTGTTTTTT. Translated, it gives CASSWAGTGKRKLFF. The chain joins TRBV28 to TRBJ1-4; 9 bases fit TRBD1. The length of the CDR3 is 15 residues. The V and J ends lost 4 bases and 11 bases, in that order; junction bases with no gene match: 11. Germline V gives CDR1 MDHEN, CDR2 SYDVKM.

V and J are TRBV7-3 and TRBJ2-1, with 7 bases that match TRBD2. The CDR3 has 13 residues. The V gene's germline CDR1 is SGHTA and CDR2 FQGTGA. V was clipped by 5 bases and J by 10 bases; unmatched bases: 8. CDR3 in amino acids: CASSHSSGWEQFF. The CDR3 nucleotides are TGTGCCAGCAGCCACTCTAGCGGTTGGGAGCAGTTCTTC.

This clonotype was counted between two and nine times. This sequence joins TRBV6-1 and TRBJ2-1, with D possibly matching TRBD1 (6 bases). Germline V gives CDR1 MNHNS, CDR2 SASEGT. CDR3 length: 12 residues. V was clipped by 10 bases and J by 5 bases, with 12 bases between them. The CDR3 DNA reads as TGTGCCATCCGGGACAATAACAATGAGCAGTTCTTC. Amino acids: CAIRDNNNEQFF.

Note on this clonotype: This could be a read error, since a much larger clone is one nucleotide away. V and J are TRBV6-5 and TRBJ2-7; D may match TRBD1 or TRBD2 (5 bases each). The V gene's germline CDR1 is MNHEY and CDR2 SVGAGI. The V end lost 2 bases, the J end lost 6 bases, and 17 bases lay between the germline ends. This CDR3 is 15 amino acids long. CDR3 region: CASSYGDDRGSEQYF. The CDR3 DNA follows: TGTGCCAGCAGTTACGGGGACGATAGGGGCTCCGAGCAGTACTTC.

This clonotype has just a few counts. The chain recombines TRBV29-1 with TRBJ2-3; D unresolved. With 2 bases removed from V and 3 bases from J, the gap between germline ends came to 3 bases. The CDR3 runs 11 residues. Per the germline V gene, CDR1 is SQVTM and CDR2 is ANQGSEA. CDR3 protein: CSVERTDTQYF. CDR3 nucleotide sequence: TGCAGCGTTGAACGGACAGATACGCAGTATTTT.

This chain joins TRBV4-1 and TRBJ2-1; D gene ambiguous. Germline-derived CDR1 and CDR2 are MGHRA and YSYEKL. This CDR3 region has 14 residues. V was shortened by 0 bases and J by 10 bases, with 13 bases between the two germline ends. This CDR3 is CASSQETSATEQFF. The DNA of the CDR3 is TGCGCCAGCAGCCAAGAGACGTCTGCGACGGAGCAGTTCTTC.

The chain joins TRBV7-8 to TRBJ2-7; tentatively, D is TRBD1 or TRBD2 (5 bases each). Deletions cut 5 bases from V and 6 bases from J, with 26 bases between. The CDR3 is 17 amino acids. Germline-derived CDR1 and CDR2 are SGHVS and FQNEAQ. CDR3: CASSPRVAGTLPGEQYF. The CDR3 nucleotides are TGTGCCAGCAGCCCGAGGGTTGCCGGGACCTTACCGGGCGAGCAGTACTTC. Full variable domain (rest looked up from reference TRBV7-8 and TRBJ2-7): GAGVSQSPRYKVAKRGQDVALRCDPISGHVSLFWYQQALGQGPEFLTYFQNEAQLDKSGLPSDRFFAERPEGSVSTLKIQRTQQEDSAVYLCASSPRVAGTLPGEQYFGPGTRLTVT.

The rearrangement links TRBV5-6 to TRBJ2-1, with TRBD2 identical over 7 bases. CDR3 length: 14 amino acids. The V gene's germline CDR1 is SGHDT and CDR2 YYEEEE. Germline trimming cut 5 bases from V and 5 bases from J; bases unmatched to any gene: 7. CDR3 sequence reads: CASSSLAAHNEQFF. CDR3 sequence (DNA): TGTGCCAGCAGTAGTCTAGCGGCCCACAATGAGCAGTTCTTC. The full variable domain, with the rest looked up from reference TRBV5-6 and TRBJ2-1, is DAGVTQSPTHLIKTRGQQVTLRCSPKSGHDTVSWYQQALGQGPQFIFQYYEEEERQRGNFPDRFSGHQFPNYSSELNVNALLLGDSALYLCASSSLAAHNEQFFGPGTRLTVL.

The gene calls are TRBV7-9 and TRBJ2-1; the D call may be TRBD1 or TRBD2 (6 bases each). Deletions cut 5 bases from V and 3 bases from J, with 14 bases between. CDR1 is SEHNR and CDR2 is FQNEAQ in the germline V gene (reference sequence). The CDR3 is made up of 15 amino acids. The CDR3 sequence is CASSPPGGNYNEQFF. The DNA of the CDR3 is TGTGCCAGCAGCCCACCCGGGGGCAACTACAATGAGCAGTTCTTC. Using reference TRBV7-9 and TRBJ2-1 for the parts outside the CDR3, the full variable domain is DTGVSQNPRHKITKRGQNVTFRCDPISEHNRLYWYRQTLGQGPEFLTYFQNEAQLEKSRLLSDRFSAERPKGSFSTLEIQRTEQGDSAMYLCASSPPGGNYNEQFFGPGTRLTVL.

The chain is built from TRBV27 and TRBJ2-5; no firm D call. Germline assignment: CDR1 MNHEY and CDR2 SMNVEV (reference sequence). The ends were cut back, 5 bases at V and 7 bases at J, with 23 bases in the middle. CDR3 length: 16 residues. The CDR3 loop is CASSIGPTLRRGTQYF. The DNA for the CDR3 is TGTGCCAGCAGTATAGGTCCCACATTAAGACGAGGGACCCAGTACTTC.

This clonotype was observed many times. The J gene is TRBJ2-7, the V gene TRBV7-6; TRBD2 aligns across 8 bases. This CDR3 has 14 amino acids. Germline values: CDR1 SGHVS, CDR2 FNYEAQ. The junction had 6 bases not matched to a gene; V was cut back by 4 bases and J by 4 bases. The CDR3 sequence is CASSSGTSAYEQYF. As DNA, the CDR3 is TGTGCCAGCAGCTCCGGGACTAGTGCGTACGAGCAGTACTTC.

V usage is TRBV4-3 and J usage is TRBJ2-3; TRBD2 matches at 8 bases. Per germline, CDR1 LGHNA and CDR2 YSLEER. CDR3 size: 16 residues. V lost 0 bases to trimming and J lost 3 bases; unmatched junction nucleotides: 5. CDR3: CASSQDRGGRTDTQYF. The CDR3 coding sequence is TGCGCCAGCAGCCAAGATCGGGGCGGGAGGACAGATACGCAGTATTTT.

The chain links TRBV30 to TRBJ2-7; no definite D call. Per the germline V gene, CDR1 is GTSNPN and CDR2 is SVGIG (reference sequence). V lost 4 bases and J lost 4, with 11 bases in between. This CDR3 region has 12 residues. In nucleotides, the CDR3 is TGTGCCTGGAAATTGATCGGATACGAGCAGTACTTC. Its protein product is CAWKLIGYEQYF.

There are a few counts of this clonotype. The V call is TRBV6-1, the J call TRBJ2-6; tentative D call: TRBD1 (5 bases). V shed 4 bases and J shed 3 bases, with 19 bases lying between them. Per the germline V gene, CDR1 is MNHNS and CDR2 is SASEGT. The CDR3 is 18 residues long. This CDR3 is CASSAFLPQGFGANVLTF. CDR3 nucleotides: TGTGCCAGCAGTGCCTTCCTACCGCAGGGATTTGGGGCCAACGTCCTGACTTTC.

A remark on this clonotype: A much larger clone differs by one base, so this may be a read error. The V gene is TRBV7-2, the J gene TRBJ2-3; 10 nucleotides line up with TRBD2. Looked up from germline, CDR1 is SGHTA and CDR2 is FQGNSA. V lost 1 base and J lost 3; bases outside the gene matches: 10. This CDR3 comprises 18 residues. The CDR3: CASSLVSASGSRTDTQYF. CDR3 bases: TGTGCCAGCAGCTTAGTTTCGGCTAGCGGGAGTAGGACAGATACGCAGTATTTT.

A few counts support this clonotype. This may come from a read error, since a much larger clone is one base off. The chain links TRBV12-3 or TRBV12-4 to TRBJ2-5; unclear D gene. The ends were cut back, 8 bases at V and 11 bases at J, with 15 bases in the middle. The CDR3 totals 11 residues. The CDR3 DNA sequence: TGTGCCAGCGTGTCCTTGGGTGAGCAGTACTTC. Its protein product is CASVSLGEQYF.

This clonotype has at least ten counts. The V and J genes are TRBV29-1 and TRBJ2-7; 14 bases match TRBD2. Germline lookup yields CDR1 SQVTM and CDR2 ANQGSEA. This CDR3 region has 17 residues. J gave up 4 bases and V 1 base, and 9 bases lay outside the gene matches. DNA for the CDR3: TGCAGCGTTGAAGTTGGAAGACTAGCGGGAGGGGGTTACGAGCAGTACTTC. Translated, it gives CSVEVGRLAGGGYEQYF.

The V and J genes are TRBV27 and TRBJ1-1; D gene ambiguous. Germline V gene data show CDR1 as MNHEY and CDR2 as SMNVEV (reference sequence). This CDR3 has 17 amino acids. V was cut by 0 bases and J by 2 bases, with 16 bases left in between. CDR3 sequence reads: CASSLSIGGLDNTEAFF. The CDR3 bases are TGTGCCAGCAGTTTATCGATCGGCGGATTGGACAACACTGAAGCTTTCTTT.

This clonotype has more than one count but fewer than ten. The CDR3 DNA sequence: TGTGCCACCAGATTACAGGGTAGCTCCTACAATGAGCAGTACTTC. It is translated as CATRLQGSSYNEQYF. This sequence joins TRBV15 and TRBJ2-1; tentative D call: TRBD1 (6 bases). The J call may be incorrect, as the DNA end agrees better with TRBJ2-7. The CDR3 spans 15 residues. From germline, CDR1 is LNHNV and CDR2 YYDKDF (reference sequence).

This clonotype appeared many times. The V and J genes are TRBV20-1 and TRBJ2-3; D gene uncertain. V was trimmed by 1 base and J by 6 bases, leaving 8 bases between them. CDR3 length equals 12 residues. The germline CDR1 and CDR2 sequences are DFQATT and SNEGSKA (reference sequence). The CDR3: CSARGSLDTQYF. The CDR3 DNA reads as TGCAGTGCTAGAGGATCGCTGGATACGCAGTATTTT.

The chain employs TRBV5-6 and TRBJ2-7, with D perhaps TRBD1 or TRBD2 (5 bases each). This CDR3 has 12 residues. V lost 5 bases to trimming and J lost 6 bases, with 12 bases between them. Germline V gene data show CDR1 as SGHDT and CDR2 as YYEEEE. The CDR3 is CASSSLGTEQYF. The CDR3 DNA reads TGTGCCAGCAGTTCCCTAGGGACCGAGCAGTACTTC.

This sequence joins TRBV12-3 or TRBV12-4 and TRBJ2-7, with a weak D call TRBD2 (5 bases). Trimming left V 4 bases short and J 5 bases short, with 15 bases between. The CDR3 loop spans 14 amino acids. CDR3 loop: CASSWSGSSDEQYF. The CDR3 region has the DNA TGTGCCAGCAGTTGGAGCGGAAGTTCCGACGAGCAGTACTTC.

CDR3 DNA: TGTGCCAGCAGTCTTAGGCGGGGGGATACTGAAAAACTGTTTTTT. Its translation is CASSLRRGDTEKLFF. The chain links TRBV12-3 or TRBV12-4 to TRBJ1-4; D perhaps matches TRBD1 (5 bases). V was trimmed by 5 bases and J by 7 bases, leaving 17 bases between them. This CDR3 region has 15 residues.